Listed below are T cell receptor beta chains from one sample, sequenced in a study of blood T cell repertoires in COVID-19. Data came from immunoSEQ multiplex PCR; TCRdb stores just in-frame clones and leaves some out. The data hold around 140,000 clones, with under 90% observed a single time. Sequencing was performed on peripheral blood. The receptors stem from a human donor in a cohort sampled during active COVID-19. The CDR3 runs from the conserved cysteine through the conserved F or W. A D gene is named only where the DNA matches it firmly. Size tells how often a clone was seen (once, few, many) or the class of an expanded clone, and some rows leave it out.

>TRBV19|.|TRBJ2-7|TRBD2
CASSISGGPYEQYF
TGTGCCAGTAGTATCAGCGGGGGCCCCTACGAGCAGTACTTC
>TRBV19|few|TRBJ1-5|TRBD1
CASDGQGQPQHF
TGTGCCAGTGACGGACAGGGGCAGCCCCAGCATTTT
>TRBV11-2|.|TRBJ2-2|TRBD1
CASSFLQGAIGELFF
TGTGCCAGCAGCTTCTTACAGGGGGCCATCGGGGAGCTGTTTTTT
>TRBV7-2|.|TRBJ1-1|.
CASSSPRRVGLTEAFF
TGTGCCAGCAGCTCTCCTAGAAGGGTGGGACTAACTGAAGCTTTCTTT
>TRBV7-9|once|TRBJ2-1|TRBD2
CASSDRITSGRTYNEQFF
TGTGCCAGCAGCGATCGCATAACTAGCGGGAGGACCTACAATGAGCAGTTCTTC
>TRBV6-6|.|TRBJ1-4|TRBD1
CASTQGGPEKLFF
TGTGCCAGCACACAGGGGGGACCTGAAAAACTGTTTTTT
>TRBV15|.|TRBJ2-5|.
CATSRDLRSEETQYF
TGTGCCACCAGCAGAGATCTGCGGTCAGAAGAGACCCAGTACTTC
>TRBV28|.|TRBJ2-7|TRBD2
CASSLFGREQYF
TGTGCCAGCAGTTTATTCGGGAGGGAGCAGTACTTC
>TRBV19|.|TRBJ2-7|.
CASSRGGTAFSYEQYF
TGTGCCAGTAGTCGAGGCGGGACAGCTTTCTCCTACGAGCAGTACTTC
>TRBV20-1|.|TRBJ2-5|.
CSARDRETQYF
TGCAGTGCTAGGGACAGAGAGACCCAGTACTTC
>TRBV5-1|once|TRBJ2-1|TRBD2
CASSLVAGAPQASGGQFF
TGCGCCAGCAGCTTGGTAGCGGGAGCCCCCCAGGCCTCCGGGGGGCAGTTCTTC
>TRBV28|.|TRBJ2-1|TRBD2
CASIKGLAGGTRDNEQFF
TGTGCCAGCATTAAGGGACTAGCGGGAGGAACTAGGGACAATGAGCAGTTCTTC
>TRBV7-2|.|TRBJ2-5|TRBD1
CASSSDRGWETQYF
TGTGCCAGCAGCTCGGACAGGGGGTGGGAGACCCAGTACTTC
>TRBV28|.|TRBJ2-5|TRBD2
CASSLSATSGAGGQETQYF
TGTGCCAGCAGTTTATCGGCGACTAGCGGAGCGGGGGGCCAAGAGACCCAGTACTTC
>TRBV6-5|.|TRBJ2-7|TRBD2
CASWLAGSYEQYF
TGTGCCAGCTGGCTAGCGGGATCCTACGAGCAGTACTTC
>TRBV28|.|TRBJ1-4|TRBD1
CASSSGTEKKLFF
TGTGCCAGCAGTTCCGGGACAGAGAAAAAACTGTTTTTT
>TRBV15|.|TRBJ2-3|TRBD2
CATSRGGSLDTQYF
TGTGCCACCAGCAGGGGGGGGTCCCTCGATACGCAGTATTTT
>TRBV19|.|TRBJ2-6|.
CASSISSGANVLTF
TGTGCCAGTAGTATATCTTCTGGGGCCAACGTCCTGACTTTC
>TRBV5-1|.|TRBJ2-3|.
CASSFNAGPNRDTQYF
TGCGCCAGCAGCTTCAATGCAGGTCCTAATAGAGATACGCAGTATTTT
>TRBV27|.|TRBJ1-1|TRBD1
CASTPRTGGTEAFF
TGTGCCAGCACTCCAAGGACAGGGGGCACTGAAGCTTTCTTT
>TRBV18|.|TRBJ1-5|.
CASSPGGDSNQPQHF
TGTGCCAGCTCACCAGGGGGGGATAGCAATCAGCCCCAGCATTTT
>TRBV5-5|.|TRBJ2-5|TRBD1
CASSLGDRWQETQYF
TGTGCCAGCAGCTTGGGGGACAGGTGGCAAGAGACCCAGTACTTC
>TRBV25-1|once|TRBJ2-5|.
CASSAGRTNHQETQYF
TGTGCCAGCAGTGCGGGCAGGACAAACCATCAAGAGACCCAGTACTTC
>TRBV6-6|few|TRBJ2-7|.
CASSYSTPGYEQYF
TGTGCCAGCAGTTACTCCACGCCGGGCTACGAGCAGTACTTC
>TRBV29-1|.|TRBJ2-7|TRBD1
CSVGYRGRTNEQYF
TGCAGCGTTGGATACAGGGGGCGTACGAATGAGCAGTACTTC
>TRBV28|.|TRBJ1-1|.
CASSLSTEMNTEAFF
TGTGCCAGCAGTTTATCGACAGAGATGAACACTGAAGCTTTCTTT
>TRBV18|.|TRBJ2-7|TRBD1
CASSPGTGDGEQYF
TGTGCCAGCTCACCCGGGACAGGGGATGGTGAGCAGTACTTC
>TRBV5-4|.|TRBJ1-4|TRBD1
CASSVQGAGNEKLFF
TGTGCCAGCAGCGTACAGGGGGCTGGGAATGAAAAACTGTTTTTT
>TRBV15|.|TRBJ2-7|TRBD2
CATSIGGWLAEDYEQYF
TGTGCCACCAGCATTGGAGGGTGGCTAGCGGAGGACTACGAGCAGTACTTC
>TRBV7-2|.|TRBJ2-1|TRBD2
CASSSPGLAGGRDEQFF
TGTGCCAGCAGCTCCCCCGGACTAGCGGGAGGTAGGGATGAGCAGTTCTTC
>TRBV7-9|.|TRBJ1-6|.
CASSLGGRSQPLHF
TGTGCCAGCAGCTTAGGGGGGCGATCCCAACCCCTCCACTTT
>TRBV5-1|once|TRBJ2-5|TRBD2
CASSLDPGLAGVEKETQYF
TGCGCCAGCAGCTTGGACCCGGGACTAGCGGGAGTGGAAAAAGAGACCCAGTACTTC
>TRBV11-2|.|TRBJ2-5|TRBD1
CASSLRGPGQGIQETQYF
TGTGCCAGCAGCCTAAGGGGGCCGGGACAGGGAATCCAAGAGACCCAGTACTTC
>TRBV28|.|TRBJ1-2|.
CASRKPGGRALFYGYTF
TGTGCCAGCAGAAAACCCGGCGGGAGGGCACTGTTTTATGGCTACACCTTC
>TRBV7-2|.|TRBJ2-1|TRBD1
CASSLTAGGSVNEQFF
TGTGCCAGCAGCTTAACGGCAGGGGGCTCGGTCAATGAGCAGTTCTTC
>TRBV15|.|TRBJ2-1|TRBD2
CATSRSSGTSGRVEQFF
TGTGCCACCAGCAGATCTTCCGGGACTAGCGGGAGGGTTGAGCAGTTCTTC
>TRBV6-6|.|TRBJ1-3|.
CASSYGEAGNTIYF
TGTGCCAGCAGTTATGGAGAGGCTGGAAACACCATATATTTT
>TRBV7-3|many|TRBJ2-2|.
CASSPEIRPGTGELFF
TGTGCCAGCAGTCCCGAGATCCGACCAGGGACCGGGGAGCTGTTTTTT
>TRBV4-3|.|TRBJ1-2|.
CASSQDFDYGYTF
TGCGCCAGCAGCCAAGATTTCGACTATGGCTACACCTTC
>TRBV20-1|.|TRBJ2-1|TRBD2
CSASTLAGGRAEQFF
TGCAGTGCTAGTACCCTAGCGGGAGGGAGGGCTGAGCAGTTCTTC
>TRBV7-9|.|TRBJ2-7|TRBD2
CASSLGTSGIYEQYF
TGTGCCAGCAGCTTAGGGACTAGCGGGATCTACGAGCAGTACTTC
>TRBV6-5|.|TRBJ2-3|.
CASSSRLDTQYF
TGTGCCAGCAGTTCCCGACTCGATACGCAGTATTTT
>TRBV19|.|TRBJ2-1|TRBD2
CASSVLLAASYNEQFF
TGTGCCAGTAGTGTTCTTCTAGCGGCCTCCTACAATGAGCAGTTCTTC
>TRBV30|.|TRBJ2-7|TRBD2
CAWSETGGPYEQYF
TGTGCCTGGAGTGAAACGGGAGGGCCCTACGAGCAGTACTTC
>TRBV9|.|TRBJ2-1|TRBD1
CASSVDDRGSYNEQFF
TGTGCCAGCAGCGTAGACGACAGGGGCTCCTACAATGAGCAGTTCTTC
>TRBV6-2/TRBV6-3|.|TRBJ2-7|.
CASSTPAGSYEQYF
TGTGCCAGCAGTACCCCCGCGGGCTCCTACGAGCAGTACTTC
>TRBV6-2/TRBV6-3|.|TRBJ1-2|.
CASSYGGHYNYGYTF
TGTGCCAGCAGTTACGGGGGCCACTATAACTATGGCTACACCTTC
>TRBV5-1|.|TRBJ2-7|TRBD1
CASSTQTGDEQYF
TGCGCCAGCAGCACCCAGACAGGGGACGAGCAGTACTTC
>TRBV6-2/TRBV6-3|.|TRBJ2-5|.
CASSGGVGETQYF
TGTGCCAGCAGTGGCGGGGTTGGAGAGACCCAGTACTTC
>TRBV4-1|.|TRBJ1-5|.
CASSQGTDNQPQHF
TGCGCCAGCAGCCAAGGAACAGACAATCAGCCCCAGCATTTT
>TRBV4-1|.|TRBJ2-3|.
CASSQDSLTDSKSGDTQYF
TGCGCCAGCAGCCAAGACAGCCTTACTGACAGCAAGAGTGGAGATACGCAGTATTTT
>TRBV7-9|.|TRBJ2-5|.
CASSWGVGTARETQYF
TGTGCCAGCAGCTGGGGGGTAGGGACGGCAAGAGAGACCCAGTACTTC
>TRBV29-1|.|TRBJ2-7|TRBD1
CSVDYGTGSYEQYF
TGCAGCGTTGATTACGGGACAGGGTCCTACGAGCAGTACTTC
>TRBV3-1/TRBV3-2|.|TRBJ2-3|.
CASSQVGVLSTDTQYF
TGTGCCAGCAGCCAAGTGGGCGTTCTTAGCACAGATACGCAGTATTTT
>TRBV28|.|TRBJ2-7|.
CASRTEKPLVSYEQYF
TGTGCCAGCAGGACGGAAAAACCCCTAGTCTCCTACGAGCAGTACTTC
>TRBV19|.|TRBJ2-7|TRBD2
CASSKTSGRAYEQYF
TGTGCCAGTAGTAAAACTAGCGGGAGGGCCTACGAGCAGTACTTC
>TRBV28|once|TRBJ2-7|TRBD1
CASSSSWTGGYEQYF
TGTGCCAGCAGTTCTTCATGGACAGGGGGCTACGAGCAGTACTTC
>TRBV19|.|TRBJ2-1|TRBD2
CASKMGLATGEQFF
TGTGCCAGTAAAATGGGACTAGCGACGGGTGAGCAGTTCTTC
>TRBV6-2/TRBV6-3|.|TRBJ2-1|.
CASSYLAYEQFF
TGTGCCAGCAGTTACCTAGCGTATGAGCAGTTCTTC
>TRBV15|.|TRBJ1-6|.
CATSREQGSPLHF
TGTGCCACCAGCAGGGAACAGGGATCACCCCTCCACTTT